These 5 T cell receptor beta chains came from one sample sequenced in a study of Ad26.COV2.S vaccination and SARS-CoV-2 variants. Sample treatment: 19 received Ad26.COV2.S at low or high dose, single or two shots; about five received placebo; per-sample allocation not given. All samples were drawn on day 63, counting from the first vaccine or placebo injection. Sequenced by immunoSEQ multiplex PCR; TCRdb stores in-frame clones only, minus some. The sample holds 300,000 to 350,000 clones, 88% seen once. This specimen consisted of peripheral blood, obtained in a trial of Ad26.COV2.S vaccine versus placebo. The receptors derive from a person between 18 and 65 years old who received the Ad26.COV2.S COVID-19 vaccine or a placebo.

The chain couples TRBV2 to TRBJ1-3; 9 nucleotides agree with TRBD1. Germline V gene data show CDR1 as SNHLY and CDR2 as FYNNEI. This CDR3 spans 15 amino acids. V was clipped by 1 base and J by 2 bases; unmatched bases: 0. CDR3 sequence: CASSEGTGAGNTIYF. In DNA, the CDR3 is TGTGCCAGCAGTGAAGGGACAGGGGCTGGAAACACCATATATTTT. Filled out from reference TRBV2 and TRBJ1-3, the complete variable domain reads EPEVTQTPSHQVTQMGQEVILRCVPISNHLYFYWYRQILGQKVEFLVSFYNNEISEKSEIFDDQFSVERPDGSNFTLKIRSTKLEDSAMYFCASSEGTGAGNTIYFGEGSWLTVV.

The chain carries TRBV9 and TRBJ2-1, with a tentative D call TRBD1 (5 bases). The CDR3 loop spans 14 amino acids. Germline CDR1 reads SGDLS; CDR2 reads YYNGEE. V lost 3 bases and J lost 9, with 16 bases in between. CDR3: CASSAIGDWGEQFF. The CDR3 DNA reads as TGTGCCAGCAGCGCAATAGGGGATTGGGGTGAGCAGTTCTTC.

V and J are TRBV27 and TRBJ1-1, with D possibly TRBD1 on 5 matching bases. CDR3 size: 14 residues. The V end lost 7 bases, the J end lost 1 base, and 13 bases lay between the germline ends. CDR1 MNHEY and CDR2 SMNVEV come from the germline V gene (reference sequence). This chain's CDR3 is CASNRQGPNTEAFF. CDR3 in DNA: TGTGCCAGCAACCGCCAGGGTCCGAACACTGAAGCTTTCTTT.

This clone is a singleton in its sample. The CDR3 protein is CASSRLAGGETQYF. CDR3 DNA: TGTGCCAGTAGTAGGCTAGCGGGAGGTGAGACCCAGTACTTC. This chain connects TRBV19 to TRBJ2-5; 11 bases align to TRBD2. This CDR3 region has 14 residues. Germline loops: CDR1 LNHDA, CDR2 SQIVND (reference sequence). J was trimmed by 5 bases and V by 4 bases; bases with no gene match: 3. Supplemented by reference TRBV19 and TRBJ2-5, the full variable domain reads DGGITQSPKYLFRKEGQNVTLSCEQNLNHDAMYWYRQDPGQGLRLIYYSQIVNDFQKGDIAEGYSVSREKKESFPLTVTSAQKNPTAFYLCASSRLAGGETQYFGPGTRLLVL.

The rearrangement uses TRBV27 and TRBJ2-3; D is unclear. V lost 2 bases, J lost 8 bases, and 5 bases lay in between. Germline loops: CDR1 MNHEY, CDR2 SMNVEV (reference sequence). The CDR3 covers 11 residues. Here the CDR3 reads CASSLSGTQYF. The CDR3 region has the DNA TGTGCCAGCAGTTTAAGTGGTACGCAGTATTTT.